Listed below are T cell receptor beta chains from one sample, sequenced in a study of blood T cell repertoires in COVID-19. Measured with immunoSEQ multiplex PCR; TCRdb has only the in-frame clones, and not every one. The profile shows roughly 400,000 clones, about nine tenths of them singletons. Specimen: PBMCs or T cells enriched from blood (not recorded which). All receptors derive from a woman aged 25 to 39 who had recovered from COVID-19. Both conserved end residues are part of each CDR3. Fields, in order: CDR3 length, D gene, V gene, clone size, J gene, CDR3 DNA, CDR3 protein. D genes are given only for firm matches. Not all rows give a size; the values are once, few, many and, for expanded clones, a class.

18	.	TRBV12-5	once	TRBJ1-1	TGTGCTAGTGGTTCCCCGAAGGCAGGGGAAGTGTGGAACACTGAAGCTTTCTTT	CASGSPKAGEVWNTEAFF
15	.	TRBV2	.	TRBJ1-5	TGTGCCAGCAGGTCCCCAGGGCCCAACAATCAGCCCCAGCATTTT	CASRSPGPNNQPQHF
17	TRBD1	TRBV2	.	TRBJ1-1	TGTGCCAGCAGTGAAATCCCTGGGACAGGGCATCGGACTGAAGCTTTCTTT	CASSEIPGTGHRTEAFF
13	.	TRBV12-3/TRBV12-4	.	TRBJ1-1	TGTGCCAGCAGTTTGTGGCAGGGGCCTGAAGCTTTCTTT	CASSLWQGPEAFF
16	TRBD1	TRBV19	.	TRBJ1-1	TGTGCCAGTAGTACACGCCCCCGGACAGGGAACACTGAAGCTTTCTTT	CASSTRPRTGNTEAFF
14	.	TRBV5-6	.	TRBJ1-1	TGTGCCAGCAGCTTGGATAGACGGGGTGGTGAAGCTTTCTTT	CASSLDRRGGEAFF
14	TRBD1	TRBV6-2/TRBV6-3	.	TRBJ1-1	TGTGCCAGCAGTTATTCAGGGGGATACACTGAAGCTTTCTTT	CASSYSGGYTEAFF
20	TRBD2	TRBV4-1	.	TRBJ2-7	TGCGCCAGCAGCCTCAAATTCCTAGCGGGAGGGCTCATAGGGGTCCACGAGCAGTACTTC	CASSLKFLAGGLIGVHEQYF
16	TRBD2	TRBV7-3	.	TRBJ2-1	TGTGCCAGCAGCTTACGTTGGACTAGTTATGGTAATGAGCAGTTCTTC	CASSLRWTSYGNEQFF
13	.	TRBV18	once	TRBJ2-3	TGTGCCAGCTCACCAGAGAGCACAGATACGCAGTATTTT	CASSPESTDTQYF
16	TRBD2	TRBV7-9	.	TRBJ2-7	TGTGCCAGCAGCCCCGCTATAGCGGGAGGTCCCTACGAGCAGTACTTC	CASSPAIAGGPYEQYF
16	.	TRBV7-3	.	TRBJ2-2	TGTGCCAGCAGCCCAACGATGGAGGCGAGGACCGGGGAGCTGTTTTTT	CASSPTMEARTGELFF
15	TRBD2	TRBV7-9	.	TRBJ2-1	TGTGCCAGCAGCTTAACCGGGACTAGCGACAATGAGCAGTTCTTC	CASSLTGTSDNEQFF
19	TRBD2	TRBV5-1	.	TRBJ2-1	TGCGCCAGCAGCTTCCCCGGGGCGTTTGCGGGAGGTTCCTACAATGAGCAGTTCTTC	CASSFPGAFAGGSYNEQFF
15	.	TRBV3-1/TRBV3-2	few	TRBJ1-2	TGTGCCAGCAGCCAAGCAACCGGGATCCTACGGGGCTACACCTTC	CASSQATGILRGYTF
16	TRBD2	TRBV4-1	.	TRBJ2-1	TGCGCCAGCAGCCAAGATGAAGGGACTAGCGCTTTTGAGCAGTTCTTC	CASSQDEGTSAFEQFF
14	.	TRBV3-1/TRBV3-2	.	TRBJ2-7	TGTGCCAGCAGCCAAGTCGCCAGGGAAGGCGAGCAGTACTTC	CASSQVAREGEQYF
13	.	TRBV2	.	TRBJ1-2	TGTGCCAGCAGTGAGGCGGGTCCCTATGGCTACACCTTC	CASSEAGPYGYTF
13	TRBD1	TRBV2	.	TRBJ1-1	TGTGCCAGCAGCGTGGGACAGGTCACTGAAGCTTTCTTT	CASSVGQVTEAFF
16	.	TRBV7-9	.	TRBJ1-2	TGTGCCAGCAGCCCCAGGGCCGTGGGGGCATCCTTCGGCTACACCTTC	CASSPRAVGASFGYTF